These 2 T cell receptor beta chains originate from one sample sequenced in a study of regulatory T cells in long-lasting Graves disease. Time point denoted: newly diagnosed GD, antithyroid drugs for less than 3 months. The TCR library was made from RNA that had been extracted from PBMCs in TRIzol. Construction of TCR beta libraries relied on iRepertoire HTBI primers and on Arm-PCR targeting CDR3 regions. TCRdb re-derived calls from the multiplex PCR reads in MiXCR, one entry per CDR3 protein. The sample has almost 450,000 distinct CDR3 sequences, around 15% seen once. The sample also formed part of further work on T cells in Graves' hyperthyroidism and ophthalmopathy.

This sample comprised peripheral blood mononuclear cells (PBMCs), obtained at new diagnosis, from a patient treated with antithyroid drugs. These receptors originate from a woman aged 25 to 39 with Graves disease.

This clonotype was recorded at least ten times. The V call is TRBV18, the J call TRBJ1-1, with 8 bases fitting TRBD1. The germline gives CDR1 KGHSH, CDR2 LQKENI. J was trimmed by 1 base and V by 6 bases; bases with no gene match: 1. The CDR3 extends over 13 amino acids. This CDR3 is CASSDRANTEAFF. CDR3 DNA: TGTGCCAGCTCGGACAGGGCGAACACTGAAGCTTTCTTT.

This clonotype has a count of ten or more. The V gene is TRBV28, the J gene TRBJ2-7; 11 bases fit TRBD2. J gave up 1 base and V 6 bases, and 14 bases lay outside the gene matches. Looked up from germline, CDR1 is MDHEN and CDR2 is SYDVKM. The CDR3 consists of 18 residues. CDR3 residues: CASSGQGKGTSGSYEQYF. The CDR3 coding sequence is TGTGCCAGCAGCGGCCAGGGTAAGGGGACTAGCGGATCCTACGAGCAGTACTTC.